This TCR beta chain is drawn from a study of T cell changes during pregnancy in multiple sclerosis. Trimming took 6 bases from V and 4 from J, leaving 16 bases between them. The CDR3 extends over 15 amino acids. The germline V gene encodes CDR1 SNHLY and CDR2 FYNNEI. Repertoires were generated with immunoSEQ multiplex PCR, while TCRdb's copy carries only in-frame clones and drops some. The sample holds tens of thousands of clones, nearly 95% seen once. The sequencing here drew on CD4+ T cells from peripheral blood mononuclear cells, taken after pregnancy. The receptor was derived from a female donor with multiple sclerosis, enrolled in a pregnancy study. V gene TRBV2 combines with J gene TRBJ1-5; a possible D gene is TRBD1 (5 bases). CDR3 sequence reads: CASSTPDRTNQPQHF. As DNA, the CDR3 is TGTGCCAGCAGCACCCCTGACAGAACAAATCAGCCCCAGCATTTT.